This paragraph covers one T cell receptor beta chain sequence. Original processing notes: Researchers report that nucleated cell counts were estimated from reference gene primer amplification. Repertoires were generated with immunoSEQ multiplex PCR, while TCRdb's copy carries only in-frame clones and drops some. Clonal size and the V and J genes are those of that table, whereas D and trimming came from the DNA. This table has around 250,000 clones, 88% appearing once. This record belongs to a study of blood T cell repertoires in COVID-19. CDR1 is KGHSH and CDR2 is LQKENI in the germline V gene. Trimming removed 1 base at V and 7 bases at J, with 17 bases between. The CDR3 is 15 amino acids.

The chain has TRBV18 and TRBJ2-7; possible D gene TRBD1, 6 bases. The source material was peripheral blood. The receptor was derived from a woman in her seventies with COVID-19, enrolled during active disease. The CDR3 loop is CASSPQDSDLGEQYF. The CDR3 coding sequence is TGTGCCAGCTCACCACAGGACAGTGATTTAGGTGAGCAGTACTTC.